The entry below describes one T cell receptor beta chain. Clones were sequenced by immunoSEQ multiplex PCR, and TCRdb holds only the in-frame ones, with some missing. The repertoire consists of about 20,000 clones, with over 55% occurring once and the leading ten covering less than 25%. These data are taken from a study of sequential checkpoint blockade in melanoma. About the research overall: First-line arms were nivolumab then ipilimumab, or the reverse, randomized 1:1.

Treatment indicated: randomized to nivolumab then ipilimumab (arm A) or the reverse (arm B). Patients had received no earlier DNA-damaging chemotherapy. V shed 0 bases and J shed 7 bases, with 19 bases lying between them. The CDR3 has 16 residues. Germline values: CDR1 SGHTS, CDR2 YDEGEE. This chain connects TRBV5-8 to TRBJ1-2; D is undetermined. Here the sequenced sample was CD8+ T cells sorted from blood (inferred from file names), taken from a patient given nivolumab and ipilimumab in sequence. The receptor was derived from a human donor with melanoma. CDR3 sequence reads: CASSLDAAATVGGYTF. The DNA of the CDR3 is TGTGCCAGCAGCTTGGATGCGGCGGCGACCGTGGGTGGCTACACCTTC.